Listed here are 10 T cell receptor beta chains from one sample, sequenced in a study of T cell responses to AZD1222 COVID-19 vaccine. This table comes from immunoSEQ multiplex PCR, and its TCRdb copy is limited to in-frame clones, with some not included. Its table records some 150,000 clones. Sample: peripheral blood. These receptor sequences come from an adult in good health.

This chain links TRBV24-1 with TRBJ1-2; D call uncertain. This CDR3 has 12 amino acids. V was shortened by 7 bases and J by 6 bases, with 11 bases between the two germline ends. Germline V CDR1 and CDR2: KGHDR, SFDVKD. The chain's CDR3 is CATSRGVDGYTF. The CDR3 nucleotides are TGTGCCACCAGCCGTGGGGTCGATGGCTACACCTTC.

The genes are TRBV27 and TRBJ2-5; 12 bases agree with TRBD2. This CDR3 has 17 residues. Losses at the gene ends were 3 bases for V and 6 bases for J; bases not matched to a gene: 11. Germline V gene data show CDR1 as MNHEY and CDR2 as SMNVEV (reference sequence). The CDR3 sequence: CASSFRALAGGPKTQYF. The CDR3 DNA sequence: TGTGCCAGCAGTTTCCGAGCTCTAGCGGGGGGGCCGAAGACCCAGTACTTC.

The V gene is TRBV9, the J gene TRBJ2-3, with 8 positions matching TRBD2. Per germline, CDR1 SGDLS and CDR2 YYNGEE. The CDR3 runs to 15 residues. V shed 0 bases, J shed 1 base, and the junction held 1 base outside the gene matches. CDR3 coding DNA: TGTGCCAGCAGCGTAGCCGGGGGGGGCACAGATACGCAGTATTTT. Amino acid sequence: CASSVAGGGTDTQYF.

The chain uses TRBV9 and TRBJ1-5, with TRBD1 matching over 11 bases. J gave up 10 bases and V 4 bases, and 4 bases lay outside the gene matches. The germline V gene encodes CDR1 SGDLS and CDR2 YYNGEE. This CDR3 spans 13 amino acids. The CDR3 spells CASSQGQGGPQHF. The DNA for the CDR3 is TGTGCCAGCAGCCAGGGACAGGGGGGACCCCAGCATTTT. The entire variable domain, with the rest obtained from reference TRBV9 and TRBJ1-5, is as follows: DSGVTQTPKHLITATGQRVTLRCSPRSGDLSVYWYQQSLDQGLQFLIQYYNGEERAKGNILERFSAQQFPDLHSELNLSSLELGDSALYFCASSQGQGGPQHFGDGTRLSIL.

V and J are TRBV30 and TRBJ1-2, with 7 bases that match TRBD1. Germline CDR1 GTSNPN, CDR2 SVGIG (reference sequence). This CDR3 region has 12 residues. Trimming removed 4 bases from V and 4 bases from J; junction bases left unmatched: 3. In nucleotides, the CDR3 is TGTGCCTGGACAGGGGGGGGCTATGGCTACACCTTC. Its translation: CAWTGGGYGYTF.

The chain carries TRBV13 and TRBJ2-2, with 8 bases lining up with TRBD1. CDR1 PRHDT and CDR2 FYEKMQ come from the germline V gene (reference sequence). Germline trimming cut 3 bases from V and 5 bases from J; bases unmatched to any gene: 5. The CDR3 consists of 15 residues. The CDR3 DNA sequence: TGTGCCAGCAGCTTCCAGGGGGCGGTAACCGGGGAGCTGTTTTTT. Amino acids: CASSFQGAVTGELFF. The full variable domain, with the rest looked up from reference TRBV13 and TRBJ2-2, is AAGVIQSPRHLIKEKRETATLKCYPIPRHDTVYWYQQGPGQDPQFLISFYEKMQSDKGSIPDRFSAQQFSDYHSELNMSSLELGDSALYFCASSFQGAVTGELFFGEGSRLTVL.

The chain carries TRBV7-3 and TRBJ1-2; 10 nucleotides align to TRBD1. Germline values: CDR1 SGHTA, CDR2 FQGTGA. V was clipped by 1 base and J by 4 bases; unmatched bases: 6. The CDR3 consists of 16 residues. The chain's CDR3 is CASSLSSGQGIYGYTF. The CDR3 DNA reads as TGTGCCAGCAGCTTAAGCTCGGGACAGGGGATCTATGGCTACACCTTC.

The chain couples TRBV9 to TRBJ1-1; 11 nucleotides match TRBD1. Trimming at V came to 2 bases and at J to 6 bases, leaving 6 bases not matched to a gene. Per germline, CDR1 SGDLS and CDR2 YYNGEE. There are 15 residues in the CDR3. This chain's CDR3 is CASSVGTGGIAEAFF. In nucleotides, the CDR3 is TGTGCCAGCAGCGTTGGGACAGGGGGTATCGCTGAAGCTTTCTTT.

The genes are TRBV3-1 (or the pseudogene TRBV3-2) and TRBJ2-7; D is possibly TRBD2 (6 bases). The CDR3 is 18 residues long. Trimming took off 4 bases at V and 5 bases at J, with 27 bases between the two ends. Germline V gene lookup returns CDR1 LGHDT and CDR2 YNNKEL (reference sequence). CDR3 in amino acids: CASSLTSWGAVGGNEQYF. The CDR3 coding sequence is TGTGCCAGCAGCCTAACCTCCTGGGGTGCAGTCGGCGGGAACGAGCAGTACTTC.

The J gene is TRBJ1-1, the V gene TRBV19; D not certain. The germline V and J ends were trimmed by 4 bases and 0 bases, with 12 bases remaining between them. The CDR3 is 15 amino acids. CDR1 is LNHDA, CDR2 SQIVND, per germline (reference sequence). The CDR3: CASSTPPGVNTEAFF. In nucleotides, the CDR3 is TGTGCCAGTAGTACGCCCCCCGGGGTGAACACTGAAGCTTTCTTT.